The 23 T cell receptor beta chains in this list originate from one sample, sequenced in a study of glioma-infiltrating T cells after dendritic cell vaccination. The time point here: after dendritic cell vaccination, including at tumor progression/relapse. TCRdb keeps only in-frame clones here, not all; method: immunoSEQ multiplex PCR. The sample holds approximately 60,000 clones, approximately 89% seen once. This specimen was blood, taken after dendritic cell vaccination. Receptor source: a human donor with glioblastoma.

The chain employs TRBV19 and TRBJ2-6, with D tentatively TRBD2 (5 bases). Trimming shortened V by 3 bases and J by 2 bases, and 17 bases separated the two germline ends. Germline V CDR1 and CDR2: LNHDA, SQIVND (reference sequence). The CDR3 is made up of 18 amino acids. The DNA of the CDR3 is TGTGCCAGTAGTATCAGAGGAACTAGACGGCCTGGGGCCAACGTCCTGACTTTC. This encodes CASSIRGTRRPGANVLTF.

The chain carries TRBV19 and TRBJ1-5; no reliable D call. Germline lookup yields CDR1 LNHDA and CDR2 SQIVND (reference sequence). The CDR3 extends over 16 amino acids. V was cut by 5 bases and J by 5 bases, with 19 bases left in between. CDR3 bases: TGTGCCAGTAGTCTGTCTTTTGCCTTGGAGCATCAGCCCCAGCATTTT. Its protein product is CASSLSFALEHQPQHF. Together with reference TRBV19 and TRBJ1-5, the CDR3 gives the full variable domain: DGGITQSPKYLFRKEGQNVTLSCEQNLNHDAMYWYRQDPGQGLRLIYYSQIVNDFQKGDIAEGYSVSREKKESFPLTVTSAQKNPTAFYLCASSLSFALEHQPQHFGDGTRLSIL.

With regard to this clone: Other DNA sequences in the sample encode the same CDR3. The V gene is TRBV7-9, the J gene TRBJ1-1; 11 bases map to TRBD1. Germline values: CDR1 SEHNR, CDR2 FQNEAQ (reference sequence). The CDR3 is 16 residues long. J gave up 5 bases and V 5 bases, and 10 bases lay outside the gene matches. The CDR3 reads CASSPGTGGLRTEAFF. The CDR3 nucleotides read TGTGCCAGCAGCCCCGGGACAGGGGGGTTAAGGACTGAAGCTTTCTTT.

This clone was detected only a few times. The rearrangement links TRBV5-4 to TRBJ2-7, with D perhaps TRBD2 (7 bases). Germline CDR1 reads SGHNT; CDR2 reads YYREEE (reference sequence). CDR3 length: 13 amino acids. Trimming pared 4 bases from V and 6 bases from J, leaving 14 bases between. The chain's CDR3 is CASSNQGGGEQYF. DNA for the CDR3: TGTGCCAGCAGCAATCAGGGAGGGGGCGAGCAGTACTTC.

The chain couples TRBV29-1 to TRBJ1-1, with 8 bases fitting TRBD1. The CDR3 is 15 residues long. CDR1 SQVTM and CDR2 ANQGSEA come from the germline V gene. Trimming removed 4 bases from V and 1 base from J; junction bases left unmatched: 8. CDR3 sequence: CSVGRGPPGNTEAFF. Here the CDR3 DNA reads TGCAGCGTTGGCAGGGGGCCCCCGGGGAACACTGAAGCTTTCTTT. Full variable domain (remainder filled in from reference TRBV29-1 and TRBJ1-1): SAVISQKPSRDICQRGTSLTIQCQVDSQVTMMFWYRQQPGQSLTLIATANQGSEATYESGFVIDKFPISRPNLTFSTLTVSNMSPEDSSIYLCSVGRGPPGNTEAFFGQGTRLTVV.

The rearrangement links TRBV13 to TRBJ2-6, with 12 nucleotides matching TRBD1. The CDR3 loop spans 18 amino acids. V shed 5 bases, J shed 3 bases, and the junction held 8 bases outside the gene matches. Looked up from germline, CDR1 is PRHDT and CDR2 is FYEKMQ (reference sequence). The DNA for the CDR3 is TGTGCCAGCAGCCCCCCAGGGACAGGGGGCATTGGGGCCAACGTCCTGACTTTC. Its translation: CASSPPGTGGIGANVLTF.

This clone has a single count. The chain combines TRBV6-1 with TRBJ1-2; D is possibly TRBD1 (6 bases). The CDR3 contains 15 residues. Trimming took off 6 bases at V and 0 bases at J, with 14 bases between the two ends. Germline values: CDR1 MNHNS, CDR2 SASEGT. As DNA, the CDR3 is TGTGCCAGCAGCCCCTCAGGGGTAGCTAACTATGGCTACACCTTC. It encodes CASSPSGVANYGYTF.

The gene calls are TRBV4-1 and TRBJ1-2; D remains unclear. Germline values: CDR1 MGHRA, CDR2 YSYEKL. The CDR3 is made up of 14 amino acids. Trimming took 8 bases from V and 0 from J, leaving 13 bases between them. This CDR3 reads CASASTEANYGYTF. The CDR3 DNA reads TGCGCCAGCGCATCCACCGAGGCTAACTATGGCTACACCTTC.

This chain joins TRBV4-1 and TRBJ1-4; 8 positions match TRBD1. There are 14 residues in the CDR3. Losses at the gene ends were 1 base for V and 5 bases for J; bases not matched to a gene: 0. CDR1 and CDR2 from the germline V gene are MGHRA and YSYEKL. CDR3 protein: CASSQGTGNEKLFF. CDR3 nucleotide sequence: TGCGCCAGCAGCCAAGGGACAGGGAATGAAAAACTGTTTTTT.

V gene TRBV6-1 combines with J gene TRBJ1-1; D gene ambiguous. Between the trimmed V and J ends, which lost 0 bases and 0 bases, there was a span of 11 bases. CDR1 MNHNS and CDR2 SASEGT come from the germline V gene. This CDR3 region has 16 residues. The CDR3 sequence: CASSEALRHLNTEAFF. In DNA form, the CDR3 reads TGTGCCAGCAGTGAAGCGCTTCGACATTTGAACACTGAAGCTTTCTTT.

The J gene is TRBJ1-5, the V gene TRBV5-1; D gene uncertain. CDR1 is SGHRS, CDR2 YFSETQ, per germline. The V gene lost 0 bases and the J gene lost 2 bases, with 12 bases spanning the gap. CDR3 length equals 16 residues. The CDR3 spells CASSLGLSGGNQPQHF. CDR3 coding DNA: TGCGCCAGCAGCTTGGGACTTTCCGGCGGCAATCAGCCCCAGCATTTT.

The CDR3 protein is CASKQAGNTGELFF. DNA of the CDR3: TGTGCCAGCAAACAAGCGGGGAACACCGGGGAGCTGTTTTTT. The chain is built from TRBV6-5 and TRBJ2-2; possibly TRBD2 for D (6 bases). Germline-derived CDR1 and CDR2 are MNHEY and SVGAGI. V shed 7 bases and J shed 1 base, with 10 bases lying between them. The CDR3 covers 14 residues.

The J gene is TRBJ2-7, the V gene TRBV6-4; D gene ambiguous. The CDR3 covers 14 residues. V was trimmed by 6 bases and J by 2 bases, leaving 14 bases between them. CDR1 is MRHNA and CDR2 is SNTAGT in the germline V gene. CDR3 region: CASSGWYLTYEQYF. In DNA, the CDR3 is TGTGCCAGCAGCGGGTGGTATTTGACCTACGAGCAGTACTTC.

This chain uses TRBV9 with TRBJ2-1, with D possibly matching TRBD2 (6 bases). This CDR3 region has 14 residues. Trimming shortened V by 4 bases and J by 4 bases, and 12 bases separated the two germline ends. CDR1 and CDR2 from the germline V gene are SGDLS and YYNGEE. The CDR3 protein is CASSPGLLYNEQFF. The CDR3 DNA sequence: TGTGCCAGCAGCCCCGGACTACTTTACAATGAGCAGTTCTTC.

In nucleotides, the CDR3 is TGCGCCAGCAGCTTGTGGGCTCAGACCGGGGCCAACGTCCTGACTTTC. Translating it yields CASSLWAQTGANVLTF. The gene calls are TRBV5-1 and TRBJ2-6; D call uncertain. V was pared by 1 base and J by 4 bases, with 12 bases between. From germline, CDR1 is SGHRS and CDR2 YFSETQ. This CDR3 contains 16 residues.

In this sample, this clone turned up once. V usage is TRBV9 and J usage is TRBJ2-1, with 7 bases that match TRBD1. CDR1 and CDR2 from the germline V gene are SGDLS and YYNGEE. The CDR3 has 15 amino acids. Unmatched junction bases numbered 11, after V lost 4 bases and J lost 7 bases. CDR3 nucleotides: TGTGCCAGCAGCCGCGACAGGGCCTTATGGAATGAGCAGTTCTTC. Its translation is CASSRDRALWNEQFF.

This rearrangement joins TRBV18 to TRBJ1-2; no clear D gene. CDR3 size: 13 residues. From germline, CDR1 is KGHSH and CDR2 LQKENI. Trimming took off 2 bases at V and 4 bases at J, with 8 bases between the two ends. CDR3 coding DNA: TGTGCCAGCTCACCAGCCCGGTTCTATGGCTACACCTTC. It specifies CASSPARFYGYTF.

J is TRBJ2-1 and V is TRBV5-1, with 11 bases that match TRBD2. CDR3 length: 15 residues. From germline, CDR1 is SGHRS and CDR2 YFSETQ. Germline trimming cut 2 bases from V and 9 bases from J; bases unmatched to any gene: 7. CDR3 region: CASSLTSGSVGEQFF. Here the CDR3 DNA reads TGCGCCAGCAGCTTAACTAGCGGGAGCGTCGGTGAGCAGTTCTTC.

The genes are TRBV30 and TRBJ1-2; D gene uncertain. CDR1 GTSNPN and CDR2 SVGIG come from the germline V gene (reference sequence). The V and J ends lost 2 bases and 5 bases respectively, with 6 bases between them. The CDR3 runs 11 residues. CDR3: CAWSPEYGYTF. CDR3 DNA sequence: TGTGCCTGGAGTCCCGAGTATGGCTACACCTTC.

The gene calls are TRBV2 and TRBJ2-1; 8 nucleotides match TRBD1. Germline V gives CDR1 SNHLY, CDR2 FYNNEI. With 5 bases clipped from V and 6 bases from J, the junction kept 3 bases outside the gene matches. This CDR3 has 13 amino acids. In DNA form, the CDR3 reads TGTGCCAGCAGTCCGGACAGGGTCAATGAGCAGTTCTTC. It encodes CASSPDRVNEQFF.

This clone was seen more than once but under ten times. The chain carries TRBV29-1 and TRBJ2-4; no reliable D call. Looked up from germline, CDR1 is SQVTM and CDR2 is ANQGSEA. Trimming took 0 bases from V and 0 from J, leaving 9 bases between them. This CDR3 has 15 amino acids. CDR3 protein: CSVEEADLAKNIQYF. CDR3 bases: TGCAGCGTTGAAGAGGCGGATTTAGCCAAAAACATTCAGTACTTC.

The chain is built from TRBV7-2 and TRBJ1-5; tentatively, D is TRBD1 (6 bases). The CDR3 is 16 residues long. V was clipped by 5 bases and J by 0 bases, with 14 bases between them. Per the germline V gene, CDR1 is SGHTA and CDR2 is FQGNSA. The CDR3 loop reads CASSEDRRYSNQPQHF. The DNA for the CDR3 is TGTGCCAGCAGCGAGGACAGAAGATATAGCAATCAGCCCCAGCATTTT.

The V call is TRBV18, the J call TRBJ2-2; TRBD2 aligns across 11 bases. V was clipped by 3 bases and J by 7 bases; unmatched bases: 7. This CDR3 has 16 residues. Germline V gives CDR1 KGHSH, CDR2 LQKENI. The CDR3 nucleotides are TGTGCCAGCTCACCCAGCGGACTAGCGGGTAACGGGGAGCTGTTTTTT. Protein product: CASSPSGLAGNGELFF.